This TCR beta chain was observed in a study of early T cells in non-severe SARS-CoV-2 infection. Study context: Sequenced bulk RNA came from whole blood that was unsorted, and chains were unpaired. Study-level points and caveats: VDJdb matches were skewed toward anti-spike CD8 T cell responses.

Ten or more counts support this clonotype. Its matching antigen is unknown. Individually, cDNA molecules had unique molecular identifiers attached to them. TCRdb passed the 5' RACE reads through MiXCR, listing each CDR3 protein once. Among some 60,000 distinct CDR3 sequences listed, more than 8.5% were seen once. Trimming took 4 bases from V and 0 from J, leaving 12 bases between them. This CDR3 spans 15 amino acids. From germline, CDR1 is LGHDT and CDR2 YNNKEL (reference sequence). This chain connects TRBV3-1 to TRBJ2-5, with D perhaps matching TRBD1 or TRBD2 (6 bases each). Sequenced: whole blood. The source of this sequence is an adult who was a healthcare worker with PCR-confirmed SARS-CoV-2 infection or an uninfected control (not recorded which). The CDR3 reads CASSPGASDQETQYF. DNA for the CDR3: TGTGCCAGCAGCCCGGGGGCTAGCGACCAAGAGACCCAGTACTTC.